This T cell receptor (beta chain) came from a study of blood T cell repertoires in COVID-19. The protocol was immunoSEQ multiplex PCR, while the TCRdb copy is restricted to in-frame clones and leaves out a portion. The sample contains about 240,000 clones, 83% of which appear only once. Sequences were obtained from PBMCs or T cells enriched from blood (not recorded which). The sequence was collected from a woman aged 35 to 49 who had been exposed to COVID-19.

CDR3 amino acids: CASSWGEVGHNEQFF. The CDR3, as DNA: TGTGCCAGCAGTTGGGGGGAAGTGGGTCACAATGAGCAGTTCTTC. The genes are TRBV6-2 or TRBV6-3 and TRBJ2-1, with TRBD2 as a possible D gene (6 bases). The CDR3 is 15 residues long. V lost 4 bases, J lost 5 bases, and 15 bases lay in between. Germline assignment: CDR1 MNHEY and CDR2 SVGEGT.